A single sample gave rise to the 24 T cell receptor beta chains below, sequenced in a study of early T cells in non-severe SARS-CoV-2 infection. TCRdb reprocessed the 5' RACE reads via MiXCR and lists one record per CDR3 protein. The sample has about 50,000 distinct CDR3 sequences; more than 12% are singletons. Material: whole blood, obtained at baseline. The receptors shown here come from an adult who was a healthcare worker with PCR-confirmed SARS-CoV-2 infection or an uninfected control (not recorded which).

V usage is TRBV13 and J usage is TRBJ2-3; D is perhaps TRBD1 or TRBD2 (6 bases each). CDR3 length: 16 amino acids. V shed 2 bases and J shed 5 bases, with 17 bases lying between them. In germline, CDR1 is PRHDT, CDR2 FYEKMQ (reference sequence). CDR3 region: CASSLPGGSPLDTQYF. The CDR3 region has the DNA TGTGCCAGCAGCTTACCCGGGGGCTCCCCCTTAGATACGCAGTATTTT.

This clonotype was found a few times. This chain's CDR3 is CATSRAVTGNTEAFF. In DNA form, the CDR3 reads TGTGCCACCAGCCGAGCAGTCACAGGGAACACTGAAGCTTTCTTT. The chain recombines TRBV15 with TRBJ1-1; D may be TRBD1 (5 bases). The CDR3 is 15 amino acids. With 5 bases removed from V and 1 base from J, the gap between germline ends came to 14 bases. The germline V gene has CDR1 LNHNV and CDR2 YYDKDF (reference sequence).

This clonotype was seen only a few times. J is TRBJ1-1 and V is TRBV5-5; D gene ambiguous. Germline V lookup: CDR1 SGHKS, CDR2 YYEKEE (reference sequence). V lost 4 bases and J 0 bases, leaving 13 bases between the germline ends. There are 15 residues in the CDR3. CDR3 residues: CASSTGFFMNTEAFF. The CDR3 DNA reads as TGTGCCAGCAGCACGGGATTCTTTATGAACACTGAAGCTTTCTTT.

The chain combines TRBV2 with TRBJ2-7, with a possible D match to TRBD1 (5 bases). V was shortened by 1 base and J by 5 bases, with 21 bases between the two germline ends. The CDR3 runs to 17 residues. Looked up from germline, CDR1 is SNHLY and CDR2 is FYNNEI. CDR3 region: CASSEVRFRKQDHEQYF. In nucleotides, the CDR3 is TGTGCCAGCAGTGAAGTACGTTTCCGGAAACAGGACCACGAGCAGTACTTC.

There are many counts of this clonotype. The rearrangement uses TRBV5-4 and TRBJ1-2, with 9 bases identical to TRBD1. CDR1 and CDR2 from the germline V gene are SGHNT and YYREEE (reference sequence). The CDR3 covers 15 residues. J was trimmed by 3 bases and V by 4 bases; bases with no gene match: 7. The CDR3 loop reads CASSRRTGDDYGYTF. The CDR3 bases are TGTGCCAGCAGCCGGAGGACAGGGGACGACTATGGCTACACCTTC.

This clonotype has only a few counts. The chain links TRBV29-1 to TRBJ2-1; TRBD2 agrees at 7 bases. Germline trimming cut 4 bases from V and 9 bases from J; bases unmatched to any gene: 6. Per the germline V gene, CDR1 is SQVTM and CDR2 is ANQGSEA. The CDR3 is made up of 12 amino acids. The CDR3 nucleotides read TGCAGCGTTGCGGTTTCTAGCGGTGAGCAGTTCTTC. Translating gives CSVAVSSGEQFF.

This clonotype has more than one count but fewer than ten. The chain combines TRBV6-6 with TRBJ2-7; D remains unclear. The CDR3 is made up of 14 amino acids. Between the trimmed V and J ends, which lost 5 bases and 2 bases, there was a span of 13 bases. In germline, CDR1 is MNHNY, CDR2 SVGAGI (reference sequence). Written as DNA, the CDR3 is TGTGCCAGCAGTACCATTGGACCACCCTACGAGCAGTACTTC. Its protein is CASSTIGPPYEQYF.

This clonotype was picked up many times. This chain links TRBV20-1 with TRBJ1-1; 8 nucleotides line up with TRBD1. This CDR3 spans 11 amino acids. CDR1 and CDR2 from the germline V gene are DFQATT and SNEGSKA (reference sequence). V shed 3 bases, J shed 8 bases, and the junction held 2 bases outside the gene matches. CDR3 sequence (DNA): TGCAGTGCTAGGGACAGGGTGGAAGCTTTCTTT. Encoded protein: CSARDRVEAFF.

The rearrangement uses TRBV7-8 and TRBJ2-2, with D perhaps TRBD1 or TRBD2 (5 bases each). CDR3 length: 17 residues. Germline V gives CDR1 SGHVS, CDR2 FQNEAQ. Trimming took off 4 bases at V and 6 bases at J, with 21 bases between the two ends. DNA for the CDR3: TGTGCCAGCAGCTCGAAACGAGGGACCCGGCCTCCCGGGGAGCTGTTTTTT. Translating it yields CASSSKRGTRPPGELFF.

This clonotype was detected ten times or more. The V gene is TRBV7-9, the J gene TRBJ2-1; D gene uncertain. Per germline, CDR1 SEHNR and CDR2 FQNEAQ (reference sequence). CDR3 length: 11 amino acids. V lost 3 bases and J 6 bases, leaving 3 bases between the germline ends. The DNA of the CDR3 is TGTGCCAGCAGCTTCGTCAATGAGCAGTTCTTC. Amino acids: CASSFVNEQFF.

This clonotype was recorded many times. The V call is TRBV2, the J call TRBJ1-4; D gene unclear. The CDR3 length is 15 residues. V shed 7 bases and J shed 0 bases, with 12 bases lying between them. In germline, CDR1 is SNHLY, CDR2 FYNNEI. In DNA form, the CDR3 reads TGTGCCAGCATTCTAAGGGCAGCAACTAATGAAAAACTGTTTTTT. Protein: CASILRAATNEKLFF.

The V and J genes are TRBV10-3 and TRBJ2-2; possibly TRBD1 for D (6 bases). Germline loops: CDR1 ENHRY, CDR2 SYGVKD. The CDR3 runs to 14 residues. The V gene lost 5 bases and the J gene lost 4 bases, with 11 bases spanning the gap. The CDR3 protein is CAISMIQGTGELFF. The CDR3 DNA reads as TGTGCCATCAGTATGATACAGGGCACCGGGGAGCTGTTTTTT.

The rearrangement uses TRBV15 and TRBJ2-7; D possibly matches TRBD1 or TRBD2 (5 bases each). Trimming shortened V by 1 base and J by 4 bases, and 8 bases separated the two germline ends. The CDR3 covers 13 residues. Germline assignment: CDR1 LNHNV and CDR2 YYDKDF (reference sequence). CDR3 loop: CATSRAGRYEQYF. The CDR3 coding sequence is TGTGCCACCAGCAGAGCGGGGCGGTACGAGCAGTACTTC.

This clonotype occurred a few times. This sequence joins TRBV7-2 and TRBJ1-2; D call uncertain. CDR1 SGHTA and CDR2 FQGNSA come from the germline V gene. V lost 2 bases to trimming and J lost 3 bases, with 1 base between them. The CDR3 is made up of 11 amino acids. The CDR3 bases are TGTGCCAGCAGCTTACACTATGGCTACACCTTC. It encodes CASSLHYGYTF.

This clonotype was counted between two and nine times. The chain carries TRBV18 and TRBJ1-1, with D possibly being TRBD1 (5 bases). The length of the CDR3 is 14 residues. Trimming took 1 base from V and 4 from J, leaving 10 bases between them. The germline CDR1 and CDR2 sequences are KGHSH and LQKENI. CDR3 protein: CASSPQGLVTEAFF. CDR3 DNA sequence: TGTGCCAGCTCACCACAGGGGTTGGTCACTGAAGCTTTCTTT.

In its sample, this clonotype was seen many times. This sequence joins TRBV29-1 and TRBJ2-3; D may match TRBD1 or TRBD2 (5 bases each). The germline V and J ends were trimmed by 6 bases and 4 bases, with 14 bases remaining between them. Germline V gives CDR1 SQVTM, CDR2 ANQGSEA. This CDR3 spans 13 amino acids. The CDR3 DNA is TGCAGCGTCGCCCCTGGGGGAGCAGATACGCAGTATTTT. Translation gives CSVAPGGADTQYF.

Here the CDR3 DNA reads TGTGCCAGCAGTGCACCGGTCCCCTACGAGCAGTACTTC. Translating gives CASSAPVPYEQYF. This chain uses TRBV25-1 with TRBJ2-7; D gene ambiguous. The CDR3 sequence is 13 residues long. Trimming cost V 4 bases and J 2 bases, with 9 bases left between them. Germline V gene sequence: CDR1 MGHDK, CDR2 SYGVNS.

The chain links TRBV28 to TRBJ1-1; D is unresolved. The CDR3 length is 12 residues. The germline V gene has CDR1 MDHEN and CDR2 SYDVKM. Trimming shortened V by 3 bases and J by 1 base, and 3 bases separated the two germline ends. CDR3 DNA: TGTGCCAGCAGTTTTCCGAACACTGAAGCTTTCTTT. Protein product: CASSFPNTEAFF. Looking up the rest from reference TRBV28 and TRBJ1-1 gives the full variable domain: DVKVTQSSRYLVKRTGEKVFLECVQDMDHENMFWYRQDPGLGLRLIYFSYDVKMKEKGDIPEGYSVSREKKERFSLILESASTNQTSMYLCASSFPNTEAFFGQGTRLTVV.

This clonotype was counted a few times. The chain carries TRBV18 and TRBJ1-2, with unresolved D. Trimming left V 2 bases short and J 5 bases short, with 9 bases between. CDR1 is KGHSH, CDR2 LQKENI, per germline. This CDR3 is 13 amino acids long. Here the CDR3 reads CASSPDPIYGYTF. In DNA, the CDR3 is TGTGCCAGCTCACCAGACCCCATATATGGCTACACCTTC.

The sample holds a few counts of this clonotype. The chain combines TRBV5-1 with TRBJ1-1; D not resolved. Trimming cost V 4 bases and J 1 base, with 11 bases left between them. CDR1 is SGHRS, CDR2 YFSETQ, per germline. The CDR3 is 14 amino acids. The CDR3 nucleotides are TGCGCCAGCAGCAGGAACCCAGGGAACACTGAAGCTTTCTTT. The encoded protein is CASSRNPGNTEAFF. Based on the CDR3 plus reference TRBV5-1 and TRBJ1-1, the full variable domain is KAGVTQTPRYLIKTRGQQVTLSCSPISGHRSVSWYQQTPGQGLQFLFEYFSETQRNKGNFPGRFSGRQFSNSRSEMNVSTLELGDSALYLCASSRNPGNTEAFFGQGTRLTVV.

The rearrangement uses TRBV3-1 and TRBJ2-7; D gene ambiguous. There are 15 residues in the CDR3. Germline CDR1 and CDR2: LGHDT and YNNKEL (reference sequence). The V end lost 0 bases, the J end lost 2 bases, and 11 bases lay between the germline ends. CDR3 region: CASSQDPSIPYEQYF. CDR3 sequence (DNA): TGTGCCAGCAGCCAAGATCCCTCGATCCCCTACGAGCAGTACTTC.

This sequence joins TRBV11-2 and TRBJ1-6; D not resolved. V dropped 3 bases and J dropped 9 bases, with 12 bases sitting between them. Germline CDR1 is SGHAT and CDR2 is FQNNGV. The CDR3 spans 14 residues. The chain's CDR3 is CASSLPGKGSPLHF. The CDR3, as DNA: TGTGCCAGCAGCTTGCCGGGCAAAGGTTCACCCCTCCACTTT.

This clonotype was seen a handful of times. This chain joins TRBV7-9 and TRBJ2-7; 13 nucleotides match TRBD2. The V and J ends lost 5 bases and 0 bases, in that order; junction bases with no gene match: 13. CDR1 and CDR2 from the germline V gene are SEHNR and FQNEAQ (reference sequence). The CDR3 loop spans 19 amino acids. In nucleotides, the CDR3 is TGTGCCAGCAGCCCGATCCGGACTAGCGGGAGAGGGGCCTCCTACGAGCAGTACTTC. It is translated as CASSPIRTSGRGASYEQYF.

For the CDR3, the DNA is TGTGCCAGTAGTTCCGGGTTTAGCAATCAGCCCCAGCATTTT. The encoded protein is CASSSGFSNQPQHF. This chain links TRBV19 with TRBJ1-5; the D is unclear. In germline, CDR1 is LNHDA, CDR2 SQIVND (reference sequence). Trimming took 5 bases from V and 0 from J, leaving 8 bases between them. The length of the CDR3 is 14 residues. The entire variable domain, with the rest obtained from reference TRBV19 and TRBJ1-5, is as follows: DGGITQSPKYLFRKEGQNVTLSCEQNLNHDAMYWYRQDPGQGLRLIYYSQIVNDFQKGDIAEGYSVSREKKESFPLTVTSAQKNPTAFYLCASSSGFSNQPQHFGDGTRLSIL.